One and the same sample provided the 11 T cell receptor beta chains below, sequenced in a study of cytomegalovirus exposure and HLA in healthy donors. 13 Jbeta primers and 60 Vbeta primers were used for the PCR. Assay used: immunoSEQ multiplex PCR; TCRdb lists only in-frame clones, some missing. This table holds about 200,000 clones, over 65% found once. Sequencing input: PBMCs. All receptors come from a man between 40 and 49 years old in good health and CMV-seropositive.

This clone showed up just once. The rearrangement links TRBV28 to TRBJ1-1; 7 bases fit TRBD1. This CDR3 spans 14 amino acids. Germline CDR1 reads MDHEN; CDR2 reads SYDVKM. V trimming: 7 bases; J trimming: 1 base; junction bases outside the gene matches: 6. The CDR3 DNA reads TGTGCCAGCATAGTGGGACAGTCGAACACTGAAGCTTTCTTT. Encoded protein: CASIVGQSNTEAFF.

This chain uses TRBV6-1 with TRBJ2-7, with a tentative D call TRBD2 (5 bases). Looked up from germline, CDR1 is MNHNS and CDR2 is SASEGT. The CDR3 sequence is 14 residues long. The V and J ends lost 7 bases and 2 bases respectively, with 15 bases between them. The CDR3: CASMQRAYTYEQYF. For the CDR3, the DNA is TGTGCCAGCATGCAGAGGGCTTATACCTACGAGCAGTACTTC.

This chain uses TRBV9 with TRBJ2-3, with D perhaps TRBD2 (5 bases). The V gene lost 4 bases and the J gene lost 2 bases, with 17 bases spanning the gap. This CDR3 region has 16 residues. The germline gives CDR1 SGDLS, CDR2 YYNGEE. CDR3 nucleotide sequence: TGTGCCAGCAGCTTGAGGGCGTCTGGCTCCACAGATACGCAGTATTTT. Translated: CASSLRASGSTDTQYF.

The chain combines TRBV7-9 with TRBJ1-4, with 7 bases aligning to TRBD1. The V gene end was trimmed by 1 base and the J gene end by 0 bases; junction bases not matched to a gene: 8. CDR3 size: 18 residues. Looked up from germline, CDR1 is SEHNR and CDR2 is FQNEAQ (reference sequence). CDR3 DNA sequence: TGTGCCAGCAGCTTAGGGTCGGGGGACAGACCAACTAATGAAAAACTGTTTTTT. Translated: CASSLGSGDRPTNEKLFF. Filled out from reference TRBV7-9 and TRBJ1-4, the complete variable domain reads DTGVSQNPRHKITKRGQNVTFRCDPISEHNRLYWYRQTLGQGPEFLTYFQNEAQLEKSRLLSDRFSAERPKGSFSTLEIQRTEQGDSAMYLCASSLGSGDRPTNEKLFFGSGTQLSVL.

This clone was found a few times. The genes are TRBV5-1 and TRBJ1-2; D not resolved. V lost 4 bases to trimming and J lost 7 bases, with 14 bases between them. The CDR3 totals 13 residues. CDR1 and CDR2 from the germline V gene are SGHRS and YFSETQ. The CDR3 is CASSTGIRGGYTF. In nucleotides, the CDR3 is TGCGCCAGCAGCACCGGGATTCGGGGTGGCTACACCTTC.

The DNA for the CDR3 is TGTGCCAGCAGCGTCGGGACAGCGATGAACACTGAAGCTTTCTTT. It yields the protein CASSVGTAMNTEAFF. This sequence joins TRBV5-4 and TRBJ1-1; 7 bases are a match to TRBD1. Trimming at V came to 4 bases and at J to 0 bases, leaving 6 bases not matched to a gene. Germline lookup yields CDR1 SGHNT and CDR2 YYREEE (reference sequence). This CDR3 has 15 amino acids.

The J gene is TRBJ2-5, the V gene TRBV9, with 7 positions matching TRBD2. With 0 bases clipped from V and 4 bases from J, the junction kept 3 bases outside the gene matches. Per germline, CDR1 SGDLS and CDR2 YYNGEE. This CDR3 is 14 amino acids long. The chain's CDR3 is CASSVVAGGETQYF. The CDR3 DNA reads as TGTGCCAGCAGCGTAGTAGCGGGCGGAGAGACCCAGTACTTC.

V gene TRBV2 combines with J gene TRBJ1-6; maybe TRBD1 (5 bases). V lost 8 bases and J 10 bases, leaving 21 bases between the germline ends. Germline values: CDR1 SNHLY, CDR2 FYNNEI. The CDR3 has 15 amino acids. CDR3 coding DNA: TGTGCCAGCGTGGGAGGCGGGGGGTACGGATCACCCCTCCACTTT. The encoded protein is CASVGGGGYGSPLHF.

This clone appeared a few times. J is TRBJ2-7 and V is TRBV7-9, with D possibly TRBD1 on 6 matching bases. Germline CDR1 reads SEHNR; CDR2 reads FQNEAQ (reference sequence). V lost 5 bases to trimming and J lost 4 bases, with 9 bases between them. The CDR3 extends over 12 amino acids. CDR3 sequence reads: CASSRQEYEQYF. In DNA, the CDR3 is TGTGCCAGCAGCCGACAGGAATACGAGCAGTACTTC. Full variable domain (rest looked up from reference TRBV7-9 and TRBJ2-7): DTGVSQNPRHKITKRGQNVTFRCDPISEHNRLYWYRQTLGQGPEFLTYFQNEAQLEKSRLLSDRFSAERPKGSFSTLEIQRTEQGDSAMYLCASSRQEYEQYFGPGTRLTVT.

This chain connects TRBV6-1 to TRBJ2-1; 7 bases match TRBD2. The length of the CDR3 is 12 residues. Trimming cost V 7 bases and J 14 bases; bases outside gene matches: 11. Germline V gene lookup returns CDR1 MNHNS and CDR2 SASEGT. In DNA, the CDR3 is TGTGCCAGCAATTCCCTGGGGGGGGGAAAGTTCTTC. As protein: CASNSLGGGKFF.

This chain connects TRBV10-1 to TRBJ2-4, with 9 bases that match TRBD1. V gave up 5 bases and J gave up 6 bases; unmatched junction bases: 2. The CDR3 has 13 amino acids. CDR1 is WNHNN and CDR2 is SYGVQD in the germline V gene (reference sequence). CDR3 nucleotide sequence: TGCGCCAGCAGTCCGGGACAGGGAAACATTCAGTACTTC. Protein sequence: CASSPGQGNIQYF.